This T cell receptor (beta chain) is drawn from a study of cytomegalovirus exposure and HLA in healthy donors (dated by TCRdb to the late 2010s). Background for the entire study: According to an earlier analysis of a few hundred of the donors, roughly 180 million T cells yielded over 90 million unique TCR beta sequences and more than 250 Gb of sequence data. The number of typed donors differed by locus: roughly 629-640 for A, B, C, DRB1 and DQB1; 500 to 550 for DQA1; 606 for DPA1; and approximately 450 for DPB1. Among some 400 genotyped donors of the cohort, an average of roughly 230,000 unique TCR beta nucleotide sequences was sequenced per donor, of which roughly 18% were non-productive. Donor age, sex, ethnicity and CMV serostatus were compiled alongside the repertoire data. The aim of the study was to test whether cataloging public T cell receptors could identify signatures of past pathogen exposure. Rather than using new phenotypic data, the later analysis identified candidate immune exposures from TCR beta sequences and from how often those sequences occurred across donors. To predict cytomegalovirus infection status, the study brought together high-throughput TCR immunosequencing, statistical association of individual TCRs with disease status, and machine learning. HLA typing included class I and class II loci at four-digit resolution. A handful of DR-DQ haplotypes were handled as single units for association and clustering because linkage in the cohort was strong. Every discovery cohort repertoire had been produced on one sequencing platform. Besides the first cohort of hundreds of subjects, a separate validation cohort made up of 120 or so different subjects was used. In a later genetic analysis, genome-wide SNP genotypes for about three fifths of the roughly 670 donors were used, and that subset was treated as a discovery cohort. Among the approximately 400 genotyped donors, around 81% belonged to the genetic ancestry cluster associated with self-reported Caucasian donors. An early release covering roughly 640 HLA-typed donors comprised around 300 gigabases of sequencing data and roughly 86 million unique TCR sequences. To decide whether each TCR beta V gene segment behaved as functional or pseudogenic, an earlier analysis of some 570 of the donors relied on high-throughput TCR beta sequencing. Using immunosequencing, the study profiled T cell repertoires from approximately 700 subjects and related those repertoires to cytomegalovirus serostatus. In a later analysis, previously published TCR beta repertoires from more than 500 donors were re-analyzed and high-resolution HLA genotyping was added so that TCR occurrence patterns could be studied. The full study reports these points: For the cohort, immune exposure information was limited to CMV serostatus. In a later analysis, HLA-associated TCR beta chains showed more clonal expansion and lower generation probabilities than non-associated chains that were equally common. A cluster of highly shared sequence variants was judged likely to be a technical artifact of the sequencing pipeline. In an earlier analysis of under 600 of the donors, most TCR beta V segments were observed in productive rearrangements about 87% or about 30% of the time, broadly matching IMGT annotations. A further reported finding was that TCR beta sequences accurately predicted the HLA-A and HLA-B alleles for most subjects in the first cohort. According to a later analysis, TCR association rates differed among HLA loci, with DRB1 alleles showing the most associated TCRs and HLA-C alleles showing the fewest. When HLA alleles, especially DR and DQ, strongly co-occurred, attributing TCR associations to individual alleles was difficult. In a later analysis, several top co-occurrence clusters were reported to appear linked to parvovirus B19, influenza, CMV and Epstein-Barr virus. While some public TCRs were present in many individuals, most TCR sequences turned up only very rarely across donors. The classifier was reported to diagnose cytomegalovirus status with high specificity and sensitivity in both the original and validation cohorts. According to a later genetic analysis, donors in an Asian-associated ancestry cluster had fewer N-insertions in productive TCRs than the approximately 700-donor mean. Roughly uniform sequencing depth across donors was assumed in presence/absence analyses, although this assumption may not hold. The study listed 164 TCR beta chains as associated with cytomegalovirus. Linkage disequilibrium might explain the correlated functional status among segregating V segments, but an unknown experimental factor could not be excluded. In vitro tests confirmed that a few of the cytomegalovirus-associated TCR beta chains recognize cytomegalovirus antigens. This cohort had only TCR beta chains sequenced, and the lack of alpha or paired-chain data limited which features could be detected. At a false discovery rate of 0.05, a later analysis linked around 15,000 TCR beta sequences to specific HLA alleles. Because HLA typing was missing for some donors at each locus, association tests included only the typed subset. In a later genetic analysis, a missense DCLRE1C variant was associated with V-gene and J-gene trimming of TCR beta chains, and the association was replicated in an independent cohort. Approximately 16 rarely observed V segments, including chromosome 9 orphons, were excluded from the earlier analysis of several hundred of the donors because counts were too low. According to a later analysis, most CMV-associated TCR beta chains appeared to be HLA-restricted, and the HLA associations seemed to be driven largely by CMV exposure. It was suggested by the authors that the approach could potentially be generalized to other disease states and immunological phenotypes. Some IMGT-functional V segments, including TRBV6-2 and TRBV6-3, could not be distinguished by the 87-base-pair reads and were therefore excluded.

The cohort comprised around 700 healthy bone marrow donors. All cohort members were sampled while nominally healthy, although unrecorded immune exposures were likely present. The donor was CMV seronegative and was included in the group of under 450 seronegative cohort members. Every donor gave a peripheral blood sample, and the peripheral blood mononuclear cells from that sample were used for TCR beta sequencing. Genomic DNA extraction from the blood cell samples was performed with the Qiagen DNeasy Blood Extraction Kit. The library was built by means of the immunoSEQ multiplex PCR assay. A mixture of 60 forward primers for TCR Vbeta segments and 13 reverse primers for TCR Jbeta segments was used in the multiplex PCR. The CDR3 region of rearranged TCR beta genes was amplified from genomic DNA with a multiplex PCR assay. The amplified TCR beta libraries were sequenced on the Illumina HiSeq System as 87-base-pair reads. Turning to the authors' computational methods: In a later analysis, around 80 million unique TCR beta chains were counted across the roughly 670 repertoires, and roughly 10 million of these chains were shared by at least two donors. Raw reads were error-corrected and collapsed into unique sequences by a nearest-neighbor algorithm in which closely related sequences were merged to remove PCR and sequencing errors. Alignment of CDR3 sequences to IMGT reference sequences was used to assign V, D and J gene segments. For a sequence to be retained, a match of at least six nucleotides to both a V gene segment and a J gene segment was required. A rearrangement counted as productive if the CDR3 had no stop codons and remained in frame with V and J, and every other rearrangement counted as non-productive. CDR3 was defined by IMGT convention, running from the second conserved V-encoded cysteine to the conserved J-encoded phenylalanine. The earlier analysis of 550 to 650 of the donors excluded any sequence lacking an unambiguous match to a single V gene segment. In an earlier analysis of approximately 590 of the donors, V segments were called functional above 56.7% productive rearrangements and were called segregating when the between-donor standard deviation exceeded 5%. To diagnose cytomegalovirus status from the catalog of TCR beta chain sequences, a statistical classification framework was built. In a later analysis, TCR nucleotide sequences were compared against IMGT/GENE-DB human TR gene sequences so that V and J genes could be assigned. The TCRdist pipeline was used in a later analysis to assign CDR3 sequences and most-parsimonious VDJ recombination scenarios. In a later analysis, each TCR beta chain was defined by its CDR3 amino acid sequence together with its V-gene family, and reads without a unique V-gene family were excluded. A later analysis removed 450 to 600 highly shared, low-generation-probability nucleotide sequences to deal with suspected cross-contamination and a sequencing artifact. A later analysis calculated a clonal expansion index for each public chain from normalized within-repertoire ranks of inferred template counts. Generation probabilities in a later analysis came from a VDJ recombination model fitted to out-of-frame rearrangements, and those results were checked against IGoR. In a later analysis, TCR-TCR, TCR-HLA and TCR-CMV co-occurrence was scored with hypergeometric tests, and a repertoire-size bias correction was applied to TCR pairs. In a later analysis, false discovery rates were estimated by permuting HLA or CMV assignments 20 times. In a later analysis, co-occurring TCRs were grouped using DBSCAN, with TCRdist sequence similarity added in when clustering inside HLA-allele-positive subsets. Co-occurrence clustering excluded repertoires with fewer than 30,000 or more than 120,000 public chains, plus five with anomalous nucleotide sharing. The immuneACCESS repertoire file appears here via TCRdb, limited to in-frame rearrangements. These files lack a portion of the clones; in checked studies, under half of the deficit traces to unresolved V genes, and the cause of the others is not known. The DNA was the basis for D and trimming; V, J and clone size are from that table. The sample table lists 120,000 or so clones, approximately 78% of them with a count of one. The top ten hold about 6% of the sample.

V and J are truncated by 0 bases and 6 bases respectively, leaving an intervening sequence of 12 bases. CDR1 is given as MNHNS and CDR2 as SASEGT, both from the germline V gene. CDR3 length: 15 amino acids, cysteine to phenylalanine. CDR3 DNA only is kept here, 45 bases in frame from base 1. For this clone: The clone's antigen remains unknown. Base qualities are not at hand, and no much larger clone is one base apart.

Sequencing was carried out using PBMCs. The V and J segments used are TRBV6-1 and TRBJ1-5; a tentative D match to TRBD1 spans 6 bases. The TCR comes from a woman between 40 and 55 years old in good health and CMV-seronegative. The base sequence is TGTGCCAGCAGTGAAGCCGTGGGGGCAGGTCAGCCCCAGCATTTT. This is translated as CASSEAVGAGQPQHF.